Presented here are 14 T cell receptor beta chains from one specimen sequenced in a study of blood T cells in healthy people across ages. Alongside a J-beta primer mix, a sample-barcoded 5' primer served in a second PCR lasting about 6 to 12 cycles. TCRdb passed the 5' RACE reads through MiXCR, listing each CDR3 protein once. The data show around 1.1 million distinct CDR3 sequences, around two fifths seen once. Input material: blood. Receptors were obtained from a young man in good health.

The gene calls are TRBV20-1 and TRBJ2-5; TRBD2 agrees at 8 bases. CDR3 length: 13 amino acids. Trimming at V came to 1 base and at J to 5 bases, leaving 3 bases not matched to a gene. Germline assignment: CDR1 DFQATT and CDR2 SNEGSKA (reference sequence). In nucleotides, the CDR3 is TGCAGTGCTAGAGCAGCGGGGGACGAGACCCAGTACTTC. It is translated as CSARAAGDETQYF.

This clonotype was seen repeatedly, ten times or more. V gene TRBV20-1 combines with J gene TRBJ2-7, with a possible D match to TRBD2 (6 bases). Germline V gene data show CDR1 as DFQATT and CDR2 as SNEGSKA (reference sequence). The CDR3 loop spans 15 amino acids. The V gene lost 1 base and the J gene lost 0 bases, with 13 bases spanning the gap. The CDR3 protein is CSARAAGKNSYEQYF. For the CDR3, the DNA is TGCAGTGCTAGAGCGGCGGGGAAAAACTCCTACGAGCAGTACTTC.

The chain has TRBV5-1 and TRBJ1-1, with unresolved D. The CDR3 consists of 14 residues. Trimming pared 4 bases from V and 4 bases from J, leaving 14 bases between. Germline assignment: CDR1 SGHRS and CDR2 YFSETQ. The CDR3 nucleotides are TGCGCCAGCAGCCAACCAGTGGAGAGCACTGAAGCTTTCTTT. Translated, it gives CASSQPVESTEAFF.

The chain has TRBV28 and TRBJ1-1; D is ambiguous. Trimming pared 0 bases from V and 2 bases from J, leaving 10 bases between. CDR1 MDHEN and CDR2 SYDVKM come from the germline V gene. The CDR3 runs to 15 residues. The CDR3: CASSLWAGPNTEAFF. Here the CDR3 DNA reads TGTGCCAGCAGTTTATGGGCAGGACCCAACACTGAAGCTTTCTTT. The whole variable domain, remainder taken from reference TRBV28 and TRBJ1-1, is DVKVTQSSRYLVKRTGEKVFLECVQDMDHENMFWYRQDPGLGLRLIYFSYDVKMKEKGDIPEGYSVSREKKERFSLILESASTNQTSMYLCASSLWAGPNTEAFFGQGTRLTVV.

Comments on this clonotype: Since a much larger clone is just one base distant, this may be a read error. The DNA of the CDR3 is TGTGCCAGCAGCCCGGGACTAGCGGGGACCAATGAGCAGTACTTC. Translated, it gives CASSPGLAGTNEQYF. The chain links TRBV13 to TRBJ2-5; 13 positions match TRBD2. The CDR3 runs to 15 residues. Germline loops: CDR1 PRHDT, CDR2 FYEKMQ (reference sequence). V gave up 5 bases and J gave up 11 bases; unmatched junction bases: 11.

As for this clonotype: The junction departs from the called germline gene at one end, perhaps through a read error. The chain combines TRBV10-3 with TRBJ2-3; 7 bases are shared with TRBD2. The CDR3 contains 15 residues. Germline V gene lookup returns CDR1 ENHRY and CDR2 SYGVKD. CDR3 sequence: CATSVGGTDEDTQYF. The CDR3 coding sequence is TGTGCCACCAGTGTGGGGGGGACTGATGAAGATACGCAGTATTTT.

This clonotype came up once. V usage is TRBV12-3 or TRBV12-4 and J usage is TRBJ1-4; no definite D call. This CDR3 has 12 residues. V was pared by 9 bases and J by 6 bases, with 11 bases between. The CDR3 nucleotides read TGTGCCAGTACCGGACCGGATGAAAAACTGTTTTTT. Amino acids: CASTGPDEKLFF.

The table lists this clonotype with many counts. The genes are TRBV27 and TRBJ1-5; D perhaps matches TRBD1 (5 bases). The CDR3 sequence is 14 residues long. V gave up 3 bases and J gave up 3 bases, with 9 bases separating them. The germline V gene has CDR1 MNHEY and CDR2 SMNVEV (reference sequence). The CDR3 protein is CASSLSGLNQPQHF. CDR3 DNA sequence: TGTGCCAGCAGTTTGTCGGGACTCAATCAGCCCCAGCATTTT.

The chain combines TRBV20-1 with TRBJ2-3; D remains unclear. There are 10 residues in the CDR3. Germline-derived CDR1 and CDR2 are DFQATT and SNEGSKA (reference sequence). The V end was cut by 4 bases, the J end by 4 bases, with 3 bases between. The CDR3 loop is CSAKPDTQYF. In DNA, the CDR3 is TGCAGTGCTAAACCAGATACGCAGTATTTT.

This clonotype was counted only a few times. The chain combines TRBV5-1 with TRBJ2-2, with D hard to call. This CDR3 has 14 amino acids. CDR1 and CDR2 from the germline V gene are SGHRS and YFSETQ. V lost 3 bases and J lost 1, with 7 bases in between. The CDR3 region is CASSSSLNTGELFF. In DNA, the CDR3 is TGCGCCAGCAGCTCCAGTTTGAACACCGGGGAGCTGTTTTTT.

The chain has TRBV5-1 and TRBJ2-1, with D perhaps TRBD2 (6 bases). The CDR3 is 14 residues long. Trimming left V 1 base short and J 9 bases short, with 14 bases between. The germline V gene has CDR1 SGHRS and CDR2 YFSETQ. This CDR3 reads CASSLLEGIGEQFF. CDR3 sequence (DNA): TGCGCCAGCAGCTTGTTGGAGGGAATCGGTGAGCAGTTCTTC.

The CDR3 sequence is CASSYSLWDAGNTEAFF. In nucleotides, the CDR3 is TGTGCCAGCAGTTACTCGCTTTGGGACGCGGGGAACACTGAAGCTTTCTTT. This sequence joins TRBV6-5 and TRBJ1-1; the D gene is possibly TRBD1 (5 bases). CDR1 is MNHEY and CDR2 is SVGAGI in the germline V gene. The V gene lost 0 bases and the J gene lost 1 base, with 15 bases spanning the gap. This CDR3 is 17 amino acids long.

This clonotype was observed a few times. The chain joins TRBV7-2 to TRBJ1-2; D is unresolved. The V end lost 1 base, the J end lost 4 bases, and 19 bases lay between the germline ends. The germline V gene has CDR1 SGHTA and CDR2 FQGNSA. The CDR3 extends over 17 amino acids. The CDR3 nucleotides read TGTGCCAGCAGCTTAGATTGGTTGTCTCTCGCAGCCTATGGCTACACCTTC. It yields the protein CASSLDWLSLAAYGYTF.

Only a few counts were recorded for this clonotype. The chain is built from TRBV9 and TRBJ1-2; TRBD1 might be the D (6 bases). The CDR3 covers 13 residues. Germline V gives CDR1 SGDLS, CDR2 YYNGEE. V lost 3 bases, J lost 8 bases, and 14 bases lay in between. This chain's CDR3 is CASSAGGVGGYTF. The CDR3 DNA is TGTGCCAGCAGCGCCGGGGGCGTCGGCGGCTACACCTTC. The full variable domain, with the rest looked up from reference TRBV9 and TRBJ1-2, is DSGVTQTPKHLITATGQRVTLRCSPRSGDLSVYWYQQSLDQGLQFLIQYYNGEERAKGNILERFSAQQFPDLHSELNLSSLELGDSALYFCASSAGGVGGYTFGSGTRLTVV.